The 8 T cell receptor beta chains below come from one sample, sequenced in a study of blood T cell repertoires in COVID-19. Some clones are missing from TCRdb's copy, which holds only in-frame ones; the method was immunoSEQ multiplex PCR. The sample consists of about 140,000 clones, approximately 84% of them appearing once. Source material: peripheral blood. Receptors were obtained from a human donor in a cohort sampled during active COVID-19.

The chain is built from TRBV11-3 and TRBJ2-2; possible D gene TRBD2, 6 bases. Germline CDR1 reads SGHNT; CDR2 reads YENEEA. The CDR3 runs 15 residues. Trimming shortened V by 5 bases and J by 5 bases, and 15 bases separated the two germline ends. CDR3 amino acids: CASSLLQGGTGELFF. DNA of the CDR3: TGTGCCAGCAGCCTACTTCAGGGAGGAACCGGGGAGCTGTTTTTT.

In regard to this clone: At one boundary the junction diverges from the germline segment, which might be a read error. The V and J genes are TRBV27 and TRBJ2-2, with D perhaps TRBD1 (6 bases). This CDR3 region has 13 residues. From germline, CDR1 is MNHEY and CDR2 SMNVEV (reference sequence). The chain's CDR3 is CASRSTGTEELFF. The CDR3 DNA follows: TGTGCCAGCAGATCTACAGGGACCGAGGAGCTGTTTTTT.

The gene calls are TRBV2 and TRBJ1-2; no reliable D call. Trimming removed 3 bases from V and 2 bases from J, with 10 bases in between. Germline V CDR1 and CDR2: SNHLY, FYNNEI. This CDR3 region has 14 residues. CDR3: CASSDGQANYGYTF. CDR3 nucleotide sequence: TGTGCCAGCAGTGACGGCCAGGCGAACTATGGCTACACCTTC. The whole variable domain, filled in from reference TRBV2 and TRBJ1-2, reads EPEVTQTPSHQVTQMGQEVILRCVPISNHLYFYWYRQILGQKVEFLVSFYNNEISEKSEIFDDQFSVERPDGSNFTLKIRSTKLEDSAMYFCASSDGQANYGYTFGSGTRLTVV.

The chain joins TRBV5-6 to TRBJ2-3; a possible D gene is TRBD1 (6 bases). Germline lookup yields CDR1 SGHDT and CDR2 YYEEEE. Deletions cut 2 bases from V and 0 bases from J, with 13 bases between. The CDR3 runs 16 residues. CDR3 DNA sequence: TGTGCCAGCAGCTTCTACAGGGATCTCAGCACAGATACGCAGTATTTT. Translation gives CASSFYRDLSTDTQYF.

The J gene is TRBJ2-1, the V gene TRBV7-2, with 12 positions matching TRBD2. The germline CDR1 and CDR2 sequences are SGHTA and FQGNSA. The CDR3 has 19 amino acids. The trim removed 8 bases at V and 7 bases at J, leaving 21 bases unmatched. CDR3 sequence reads: CASSGYSGTSGLRRNEQFF. The CDR3, as DNA: TGTGCCAGCTCCGGGTACTCCGGGACTAGCGGGTTACGACGAAATGAGCAGTTCTTC. Full variable domain (outside the CDR3, taken from reference TRBV7-2 and TRBJ2-1): GAGVSQSPSNKVTEKGKDVELRCDPISGHTALYWYRQSLGQGLEFLIYFQGNSAPDKSGLPSDRFSAERTGGSVSTLTIQRTQQEDSAVYLCASSGYSGTSGLRRNEQFFGPGTRLTVL.

The gene calls are TRBV2 and TRBJ1-1; D may be TRBD1 (5 bases). The germline V gene has CDR1 SNHLY and CDR2 FYNNEI. The CDR3 runs 13 residues. V lost 5 bases to trimming and J lost 0 bases, with 7 bases between them. The CDR3 sequence: CASSSDMNTEAFF. The CDR3 DNA follows: TGTGCCAGCAGTTCGGACATGAACACTGAAGCTTTCTTT.

V is TRBV15 and J is TRBJ2-7, with 9 bases fitting TRBD1. J lost 5 bases, V lost 3 bases, and 11 bases had no gene match. Germline CDR1 and CDR2: LNHNV and YYDKDF (reference sequence). This CDR3 spans 16 amino acids. CDR3 region: CATSRTLWDRDNEQYF. CDR3 nucleotide sequence: TGTGCCACCAGCAGGACCCTTTGGGACAGGGACAACGAGCAGTACTTC.

This clone was observed once. The germline gene is not matched at one end of the junction; a read error may be the cause. This rearrangement joins TRBV7-3 to TRBJ2-2; TRBD1 agrees at 7 bases. Per germline, CDR1 SGHTA and CDR2 FQGTGA. The CDR3 has 14 residues. The DNA of the CDR3 is TGTGCCAGCAGGGTAACAGGGGACGCCGGGAAGCTGTTTTTT. It is translated as CASRVTGDAGKLFF.